The entry that follows covers one T cell receptor (beta chain) sequence. Antigen unknown. The sample is drawn from a study of T cells after posttransplantation cyclophosphamide. The related graft donor's blood sample was taken on the day of bone marrow donation. The study's findings and limits: Skin or GI-infiltrating T cells shared few TRB sequences with blood. Later post-transplant blood repertoires were often dominated by donor CD8+ memory clones.

Germline lookup yields CDR1 SQVTM and CDR2 ANQGSEA. J lost 2 bases, V lost 4 bases, and 4 bases had no gene match. This CDR3 region has 15 residues. Here immunoSEQ multiplex PCR was the method, and the copy in TCRdb shows in-frame clones only, minus some. This table has roughly 70,000 clones, about 94% appearing once. Source material: PBMCs. The chain carries TRBV29-1 and TRBJ2-6; 8 bases map to TRBD2. This receptor was identified in a woman in her twenties or thirties in good health and a related stem cell transplant donor. DNA for the CDR3: TGCAGCGTTGGTGGGCGGGGGGCTGGGGCCAACGTCCTGACTTTC. Amino acids: CSVGGRGAGANVLTF.